Listed below are T cell receptor beta chains from one sample, sequenced in a study of shared clonotypes between healthy human individuals. The method was immunoSEQ multiplex PCR; TCRdb's version includes in-frame clones alone and lacks a portion of them. The sample lists about 510,000 clones, 90% to 97% seen once, with roughly 0.06% in the top ten. The sample taken for sequencing was naive CD4+ T cells sorted from blood. All receptors derive from a woman in her 30s in good health. Each CDR3 is given with its conserved first and last residue. The D gene is left open where the match is weak. Only some rows state a clone size, as once, few, many or a class for expanded clones.

. | TRBJ2-5 | . | 13 | TRBV18 | TGTGCCAGCTCATTTCAACTGGCGGAGACCCAGTACTTC | CASSFQLAETQYF
. | TRBJ2-3 | TRBD2 | 15 | TRBV9 | TGTGCCAGCAGCCCGGGACTAGCGGGAGCAGATACGCAGTATTTT | CASSPGLAGADTQYF
. | TRBJ2-7 | TRBD2 | 16 | TRBV7-9 | TGTGCCAGCAGCTCGACAGATAGCGGGAGTCCGTACGAGCAGTACTTC | CASSSTDSGSPYEQYF
. | TRBJ1-4 | . | 14 | TRBV5-4 | TGTGCCAGCAGCCTACCGGGGAGCGATGAAAAACTGTTTTTT | CASSLPGSDEKLFF
once | TRBJ2-7 | . | 13 | TRBV2 | TGTGCCAGCAGCCGACAGGAATTGTACGAGCAGTACTTC | CASSRQELYEQYF
. | TRBJ1-4 | . | 12 | TRBV28 | TGTGCCAGCACCCGGGGAGGGCGGAAACTGTTTTTT | CASTRGGRKLFF
. | TRBJ1-1 | . | 12 | TRBV2 | TGTGCCAGCACTATCGCGAGCACTGAAGCTTTCTTT | CASTIASTEAFF
. | TRBJ2-3 | TRBD1 | 15 | TRBV5-1 | TGCGCCAGCAGCTTGGTGGGACAGGGCACAGATACGCAGTATTTT | CASSLVGQGTDTQYF
. | TRBJ1-2 | TRBD1 | 16 | TRBV5-7 | TGTGCCAGCAGCGCCCCGGGACAGGGGAAGTTCTATGGCTACACCTTC | CASSAPGQGKFYGYTF
. | TRBJ1-1 | . | 13 | TRBV29-1 | TGCAGCGTTAATGGACGAATGAACACTGAAGCTTTCTTT | CSVNGRMNTEAFF